The 5 T cell receptor beta chains below come from one sample, sequenced in a study of blood T cells in healthy people across ages. A second roughly 7 to 12 cycle PCR used barcoded and J-beta primers. TCRdb called the 5' RACE reads again in MiXCR, with one record for every CDR3 protein. The sample gives about 1,600,000 distinct CDR3 sequences, roughly 45% of which show up once; under 8% is in the top ten. The sample consisted of blood. The source is a young woman in good health.

This clonotype was seen more than once but under ten times. V usage is TRBV29-1 and J usage is TRBJ1-1; D remains unclear. The CDR3 contains 12 residues. The germline CDR1 and CDR2 sequences are SQVTM and ANQGSEA. The V and J ends lost 7 bases and 3 bases respectively, with 12 bases between them. CDR3 in amino acids: CSAGDSDTEAFF. CDR3 DNA sequence: TGCAGCGCGGGCGATTCGGACACTGAAGCTTTCTTT.

This clonotype was seen a few times. The rearrangement joins TRBV2 to TRBJ2-7, with D possibly matching TRBD2 (6 bases). The CDR3 extends over 13 amino acids. Germline V gene sequence: CDR1 SNHLY, CDR2 FYNNEI. V shed 6 bases and J shed 2 bases, with 11 bases lying between them. CDR3 residues: CASRKGGPYEQYF. DNA for the CDR3: TGTGCCAGCAGGAAGGGAGGCCCCTACGAGCAGTACTTC.

This clonotype was counted a few times. The chain carries TRBV10-3 and TRBJ2-7, with TRBD2 identical over 8 bases. The assigned J gene may be wrong: the sequence end matches TRBJ2-5 better. This CDR3 is 12 amino acids long. The V gene's germline CDR1 is ENHRY and CDR2 SYGVKD. CDR3 nucleotides: TGTGCCACGGGGGGGGCCCAAGAGACCCAGTACTTC. The encoded protein is CATGGAQETQYF.

This chain links TRBV12-3 or TRBV12-4 with TRBJ2-3, with D perhaps matching TRBD2 (6 bases). V lost 5 bases to trimming and J lost 4 bases, with 16 bases between them. The length of the CDR3 is 15 residues. CDR3 DNA sequence: TGTGCCAGCAGTAACGGGAGCGGGCGCGCAGATACGCAGTATTTT. Amino acids: CASSNGSGRADTQYF.

This chain joins TRBV12-3 or TRBV12-4 and TRBJ2-5, with D possibly TRBD1 on 6 matching bases. The CDR3 extends over 13 amino acids. V lost 3 bases and J lost 5, with 10 bases in between. The DNA for the CDR3 is TGTGCCAGCAGTTTTACAGGGCCGGAGACCCAGTACTTC. This encodes CASSFTGPETQYF.